The 29 T cell receptor beta chains below were found in one sample sequenced in a study of Ad26.COV2.S vaccination and SARS-CoV-2 variants. Treatment specified: about 20 received Ad26.COV2.S at low or high dose, single or two shots; about 5 received placebo; per-sample allocation not given. Collection of samples fell on day 63 after the first vaccine or placebo injection. Profiling relied on immunoSEQ multiplex PCR, and the TCRdb table lists in-frame clones only, not all of them. Of 440,000 or so clones in the sample, about 90% are singletons; the top ten hold roughly 4%. The sample was peripheral blood, taken in a trial of Ad26.COV2.S vaccine versus placebo. The origin of the receptors is a person between 18 and 60 years old who received the Ad26.COV2.S COVID-19 vaccine or a placebo.

The chain has TRBV5-8 and TRBJ2-1, with no clear D. The germline V and J ends were trimmed by 0 bases and 9 bases, with 13 bases remaining between them. Per germline, CDR1 SGHTS and CDR2 YDEGEE. The CDR3 is 14 amino acids. In DNA form, the CDR3 reads TGTGCCAGCAGCTTGGGGGGTGGGGTCGGTGAGCAGTTCTTC. This translates into CASSLGGGVGEQFF.

The chain couples TRBV7-2 to TRBJ2-3, with D perhaps TRBD2 (5 bases). The germline V gene encodes CDR1 SGHTA and CDR2 FQGNSA. The CDR3 is 14 amino acids. Deletions cut 4 bases from V and 4 bases from J, with 12 bases between. The CDR3 is CASSSKLVADTQYF. Written as DNA, the CDR3 is TGTGCCAGCAGCTCAAAACTAGTTGCAGATACGCAGTATTTT.

The genes are TRBV9 and TRBJ1-4; D is ambiguous. The V gene's germline CDR1 is SGDLS and CDR2 YYNGEE. V was pared by 0 bases and J by 8 bases, with 17 bases between. This CDR3 is 16 amino acids long. The CDR3 loop is CASSVGGGRKNEKLFF. As DNA, the CDR3 is TGTGCCAGCAGCGTAGGGGGAGGGAGGAAGAACGAAAAACTGTTTTTT.

The genes are TRBV6-1 and TRBJ2-7; the D gene is possibly TRBD2 (6 bases). V was cut by 4 bases and J by 2 bases, with 21 bases left in between. This CDR3 has 17 residues. Germline CDR1 is MNHNS and CDR2 is SASEGT. The chain's CDR3 is CASSGVERRGRAYEQYF. Here the CDR3 DNA reads TGTGCCAGCAGTGGGGTTGAGAGGCGGGGACGAGCCTACGAGCAGTACTTC.

For this clone: Other DNA sequences in this specimen translate into the identical CDR3. The chain combines TRBV5-1 with TRBJ1-1; D unclear. CDR1 and CDR2 (germline): SGHRS, YFSETQ. V lost 0 bases and J lost 1, with 10 bases in between. This CDR3 has 15 residues. CDR3 bases: TGCGCCAGCAGCTTGGACGGCAGGTCGAACACTGAAGCTTTCTTT. Residues: CASSLDGRSNTEAFF.

The rearrangement uses TRBV4-2 and TRBJ2-7; TRBD1 might be the D (6 bases). The V gene lost 4 bases and the J gene lost 3 bases, with 13 bases spanning the gap. Germline V gene lookup returns CDR1 LGHNA and CDR2 YNFKEQ. The length of the CDR3 is 14 residues. The CDR3 coding sequence is TGTGCCAGCAGCCTCATAGGACAGAGCTACGAGCAGTACTTC. Amino acid sequence: CASSLIGQSYEQYF.

The chain couples TRBV4-1 to TRBJ2-7; no reliable D call. V dropped 1 base and J dropped 0 bases, with 10 bases sitting between them. The length of the CDR3 is 15 residues. In germline, CDR1 is MGHRA, CDR2 YSYEKL. CDR3 sequence (DNA): TGCGCCAGCAGCCAAGTCACAGAGAGCTCCTACGAGCAGTACTTC. Its translation: CASSQVTESSYEQYF.

A remark on this clone: Additional DNA sequences in this sample encode the identical CDR3. The chain carries TRBV15 and TRBJ2-7; D is unclear. V lost 0 bases, J lost 4 bases, and 7 bases lay in between. The V gene's germline CDR1 is LNHNV and CDR2 YYDKDF (reference sequence). The CDR3 is made up of 13 amino acids. Written as DNA, the CDR3 is TGTGCCACCAGCAGAGATCGGGTATACGAGCAGTACTTC. This translates into CATSRDRVYEQYF.

The gene calls are TRBV24-1 and TRBJ2-3, with 8 bases that match TRBD1. This CDR3 region has 18 residues. CDR1 and CDR2 (germline): KGHDR, SFDVKD. J lost 4 bases, V lost 7 bases, and 18 bases had no gene match. The CDR3 nucleotides read TGTGCCACCAGAGGAGGGCCTTTACAGGGGGTAGGGTCAGATACGCAGTATTTT. Translation gives CATRGGPLQGVGSDTQYF.

This clone was seen only a few times. The chain is built from TRBV28 and TRBJ1-2; 7 bases are shared with TRBD1. CDR3 length: 12 amino acids. V was pared by 6 bases and J by 9 bases, with 7 bases of the junction left unmatched. From germline, CDR1 is MDHEN and CDR2 SYDVKM. CDR3 bases: TGTGCCAGCAGCCGGGACAGCCTCCGCTACACCTTC. Translated, it gives CASSRDSLRYTF.

This clone was seen just once. The V gene is TRBV28, the J gene TRBJ2-7; TRBD1 agrees at 7 bases. This CDR3 is 13 amino acids long. V was clipped by 4 bases and J by 3 bases; unmatched bases: 3. The germline V gene encodes CDR1 MDHEN and CDR2 SYDVKM. Here the CDR3 DNA reads TGTGCCAGCAGTTACAGGGGTTACTACGAGCAGTACTTC. Translated, it gives CASSYRGYYEQYF.

The gene calls are TRBV6-2 or TRBV6-3 and TRBJ1-5; 9 nucleotides align to TRBD1. From germline, CDR1 is MNHEY and CDR2 SVGEGT. The trim removed 6 bases at V and 7 bases at J, leaving 7 bases unmatched. The CDR3 is made up of 14 amino acids. The CDR3 coding sequence is TGTGCCAGCAGCCACAGGGGGCGCGGACAGCCCCAGCATTTT. Amino acid sequence: CASSHRGRGQPQHF.

The V gene is TRBV6-5, the J gene TRBJ1-5; 10 bases are a match to TRBD1. CDR1 and CDR2 from the germline V gene are MNHEY and SVGAGI. The CDR3 length is 15 residues. V lost 6 bases to trimming and J lost 7 bases; unmatched junction nucleotides: 9. The CDR3 bases are TGTGCCAGCAGGTCAGGGACAGGGGTATGGCAGCCCCAGCATTTT. Its translation is CASRSGTGVWQPQHF.

This sequence joins TRBV5-1 and TRBJ2-7, with D tentatively TRBD2 (5 bases). The CDR3 loop spans 15 amino acids. The V gene lost 1 base and the J gene lost 1 base, with 12 bases spanning the gap. Germline loops: CDR1 SGHRS, CDR2 YFSETQ. CDR3 protein: CASSLRPGRSYEQYF. In nucleotides, the CDR3 is TGCGCCAGCAGCTTGAGACCGGGAAGGTCCTACGAGCAGTACTTC.

This clone was seen once. The chain carries TRBV3-1 (or the pseudogene TRBV3-2) and TRBJ2-7; no clear D gene. V lost 3 bases, J lost 5 bases, and 20 bases lay in between. The CDR3 runs to 16 residues. Germline V gene lookup returns CDR1 LGHDT and CDR2 YNNKEL (reference sequence). CDR3 sequence (DNA): TGTGCCAGCAGCCATAGAAGGAAGGGTCGACGAGACGAGCAGTACTTC. Protein sequence: CASSHRRKGRRDEQYF.

V gene TRBV7-6 combines with J gene TRBJ2-1; 7 positions match TRBD2. CDR1 and CDR2 (germline): SGHVS, FNYEAQ. CDR3 length: 18 amino acids. J lost 1 base, V lost 1 base, and 10 bases had no gene match. CDR3 coding DNA: TGTGCCAGCAGCTTAGGGACTATAAGCGGGATGTCCTACAATGAGCAGTTCTTC. Translation: CASSLGTISGMSYNEQFF.

The count of this clone is one. The chain couples TRBV5-3 to TRBJ2-1, with a weak D call TRBD2 (6 bases). TRBV5-3 is marked as an open reading frame, function uncertain. The CDR3 covers 16 residues. The V gene lost 0 bases and the J gene lost 0 bases, with 10 bases spanning the gap. CDR3: CARSLGGGCSYNEQFF. In DNA, the CDR3 is TGTGCCAGAAGCTTGGGTGGGGGGTGCTCCTACAATGAGCAGTTCTTC.

This chain uses TRBV5-1 with TRBJ1-2; 10 positions agree with TRBD1. CDR3 length equals 14 residues. Germline V gene sequence: CDR1 SGHRS, CDR2 YFSETQ. The trim removed 4 bases at V and 5 bases at J, leaving 5 bases unmatched. The CDR3 DNA reads TGCGCCAGCAGCGTCGGGACAGGGGTTTATGGCTACACCTTC. This translates into CASSVGTGVYGYTF.

This chain joins TRBV7-8 and TRBJ1-5; a possible D gene is TRBD1 (6 bases). Germline values: CDR1 SGHVS, CDR2 FQNEAQ. Trimming removed 1 base at V and 2 bases at J, with 9 bases between. This CDR3 has 15 residues. The CDR3: CASSLGRTGNQPQHF. DNA of the CDR3: TGTGCCAGCAGCTTAGGGAGGACAGGCAATCAGCCCCAGCATTTT.

In DNA form, the CDR3 reads TGTGCCAGCAGTTACGAGGGACTAGCCTACAATGAGCAGTTCTTC. Protein product: CASSYEGLAYNEQFF. This chain links TRBV6-5 with TRBJ2-1; 8 positions agree with TRBD2. Unmatched junction bases numbered 2, after V lost 2 bases and J lost 2 bases. This CDR3 is built from 15 residues. The germline gives CDR1 MNHEY, CDR2 SVGAGI.

This clone showed up just once. The rearrangement uses TRBV28 and TRBJ2-2; 9 nucleotides agree with TRBD2. The CDR3 has 15 residues. The V and J ends lost 3 bases and 5 bases, in that order; junction bases with no gene match: 4. Germline-derived CDR1 and CDR2 are MDHEN and SYDVKM. The CDR3 DNA reads TGTGCCAGCAGTTTCGGCGGGAGGGAAACCGGGGAGCTGTTTTTT. Its translation: CASSFGGRETGELFF.

The chain links TRBV6-4 to TRBJ1-2, with a weak D call TRBD1 (6 bases). Germline lookup yields CDR1 MRHNA and CDR2 SNTAGT. The V and J ends lost 6 bases and 0 bases respectively, with 14 bases between them. CDR3 length: 15 residues. CDR3 sequence reads: CASRGNRATNYGYTF. The CDR3 DNA follows: TGTGCCAGCAGGGGGAACAGGGCCACTAACTATGGCTACACCTTC.

V gene TRBV24-1 combines with J gene TRBJ2-5; 13 bases are a match to TRBD2. The CDR3 contains 17 residues. The V segment lost 4 bases and the J segment 3 bases; nucleotides outside the gene matches: 7. Germline CDR1 KGHDR, CDR2 SFDVKD. The DNA of the CDR3 is TGTGCCACCAGTGACACGAGGACTAGCGGGAGCAAAGAGACCCAGTACTTC. Translation gives CATSDTRTSGSKETQYF.

This chain uses TRBV10-3 with TRBJ2-7; D gene unclear. Between the trimmed V and J ends, which lost 3 bases and 0 bases, there was a span of 6 bases. Germline CDR1 and CDR2: ENHRY and SYGVKD. The CDR3 spans 13 residues. The CDR3 coding sequence is TGTGCCATCAGTGAAGGCACCTCCTACGAGCAGTACTTC. Protein: CAISEGTSYEQYF.

The V gene is TRBV3-1 (or the pseudogene TRBV3-2), the J gene TRBJ2-3, with TRBD1 identical over 7 bases. The CDR3 has 16 amino acids. The germline V gene encodes CDR1 LGHDT and CDR2 YNNKEL (reference sequence). Trimming took 1 base from V and 6 from J; bases not matched to a gene: 10. The CDR3 region has the DNA TGTGCCAGCAGCCAAGGGACGGACCCACAGGGGGATACGCAGTATTTT. Translated: CASSQGTDPQGDTQYF.

Notes on this clone: The same CDR3 can be traced to other DNA sequences in this sample. The rearrangement joins TRBV9 to TRBJ2-1, with D hard to call. CDR1 SGDLS and CDR2 YYNGEE come from the germline V gene. Trimming left V 1 base short and J 0 bases short, with 11 bases between. This CDR3 is 16 amino acids long. The CDR3 bases are TGTGCCAGCAGCGTACTAGGGTCCAGCTCCTACAATGAGCAGTTCTTC. The encoded protein is CASSVLGSSSYNEQFF.

The chain is built from TRBV5-1 and TRBJ2-7; TRBD2 agrees at 7 bases. J lost 2 bases, V lost 4 bases, and 6 bases had no gene match. Per the germline V gene, CDR1 is SGHRS and CDR2 is YFSETQ. This CDR3 comprises 14 residues. CDR3 in amino acids: CASSGGSGAYEQYF. CDR3 nucleotide sequence: TGCGCCAGCAGCGGGGGGAGCGGGGCCTACGAGCAGTACTTC. The whole variable domain, filled in from reference TRBV5-1 and TRBJ2-7, reads KAGVTQTPRYLIKTRGQQVTLSCSPISGHRSVSWYQQTPGQGLQFLFEYFSETQRNKGNFPGRFSGRQFSNSRSEMNVSTLELGDSALYLCASSGGSGAYEQYFGPGTRLTVT.

The rearrangement links TRBV25-1 to TRBJ2-3; TRBD2 is a possible D gene (5 bases). This CDR3 is 15 amino acids long. V lost 2 bases and J 1 base, leaving 10 bases between the germline ends. CDR1 is MGHDK, CDR2 SYGVNS, per germline. The CDR3 region is CASSETPGGTDTQYF. The CDR3 DNA sequence: TGTGCCAGCAGTGAAACCCCCGGGGGCACAGATACGCAGTATTTT.

The chain is built from TRBV27 and TRBJ2-1, with 14 bases matching TRBD2. This CDR3 contains 20 residues. CDR1 is MNHEY, CDR2 SMNVEV, per germline (reference sequence). The V and J ends lost 2 bases and 1 base, in that order; junction bases with no gene match: 10. The CDR3 protein is CASSLGLAGGIFGSYNEQFF. Written as DNA, the CDR3 is TGTGCCAGCAGTTTAGGACTAGCGGGAGGAATTTTCGGTTCCTACAATGAGCAGTTCTTC.